The source of this T cell receptor beta chain is a study of blood T cell repertoires in COVID-19 (dated by TCRdb to the early 2020s). For context, the study as a whole: The collaborator samples originated in the United States, Italy and Spain and spanned the acute and convalescent phases of COVID-19. The prospective study material was composed of cDNA or gDNA derived from T cells, B-cell-depleted T cells, or PBMCs. Subjects who had been exposed to COVID-19, were actively infected with it, or had recovered from it provided the deeply sampled blood TCRbeta repertoires that made up the dataset. The repertoires were released in a freely available public database meant as a resource for research on the immune response to SARS-CoV-2. Samples were obtained from the ongoing ImmuneRACE study (first 160 participants) and from 1,254 subjects provided by 6 global collaborators. The sample metadata nearly always contained a de-identified subject ID, COVID-19 status, age in years and sex. Where available, HLA class I and class II types were taken from metadata supplied by the sample provider and were not determined by assay-based typing.

The immunoSEQ Assay, a bias-controlled multiplex PCR, was used to amplify TCRbeta CDR3 regions from genomic DNA. The original pipeline was this. Within the assay, amplification of reference gene primers was used to estimate how many nucleated cells each sample contained. Sequence reads were collapsed and filtered to measure the absolute abundance of every unique TCRbeta CDR3 rearrangement. For each sample, productive Simpson clonality was calculated by taking the square root of Simpson's diversity index across productive rearrangements. TCRdb provides this immuneACCESS table in a form limited to in-frame rearrangements. Some clones are lacking; in checked studies, under half of them reflect an unresolved V gene, and why the rest are absent is not known. The V and J calls and clone size are taken from that table; D and trimming were inferred from the DNA. The sample records approximately 220,000 clones, about 80% of which are singletons. Jointly, the top ten make up about 4.8% of the sample.

Enrolling through a virtual design, the prospective study's participants ranged in age from roughly 18 to 89 years and lived across 24 United States geographic areas. Cohort assignment in the prospective study relied on participant-reported clinical history from a screening survey and a study questionnaire. Exposed participants had been in contact with someone with a PCR-confirmed or clinician-diagnosed COVID-19 case within 2 weeks of study entry. Each participant in the prospective study had whole blood, serum and a nasopharyngeal or oropharyngeal swab collected by mobile phlebotomists. Participants in the prospective study had the option to provide additional blood draws and questionnaires over a roughly two-month period. Before DNA extraction, blood samples from the prospective study were shipped at room temperature or frozen. Worth noting for this clone: Its target antigen remains unknown. Base qualities were left out, and no much larger clone turns up one base away.

CDR1 and CDR2 were assigned from the germline V gene (reference sequence) as SGHNT and YYREEE. V ends up 3 bases short and J 4 bases short, with an unmatched junction base count of 2. Including cysteine and phenylalanine, the CDR3 has 13 amino acids. Just the 39-base CDR3 DNA is kept, in frame starting at base 1. Study-wide conclusions, independent of this receptor: How much clinical and demographic metadata was included differed by source and by participant, and the metadata was provided uncurated.

Sequenced material: PBMCs or T cells enriched from blood (not recorded which). This TCR came from a woman aged 50 to 60 who had been exposed to COVID-19. The V and J genes are TRBV5-4 and TRBJ2-7, with TRBD1 matching 9 junction bases. The CDR3 amino acid sequence is: CASSWGTGYEQYF. The DNA sequence is TGTGCCAGCAGCTGGGGGACAGGGTACGAGCAGTACTTC.